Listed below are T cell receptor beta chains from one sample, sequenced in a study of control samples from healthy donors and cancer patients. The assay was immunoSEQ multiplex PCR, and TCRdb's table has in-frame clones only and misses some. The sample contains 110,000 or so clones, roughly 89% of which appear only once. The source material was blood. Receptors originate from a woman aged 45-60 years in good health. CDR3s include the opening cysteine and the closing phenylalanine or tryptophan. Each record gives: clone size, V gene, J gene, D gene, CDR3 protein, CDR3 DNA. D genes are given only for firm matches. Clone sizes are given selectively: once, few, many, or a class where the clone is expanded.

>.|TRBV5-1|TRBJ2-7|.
CASSATTYEQYF
TGCGCCAGCAGCGCAACCACCTACGAGCAGTACTTC
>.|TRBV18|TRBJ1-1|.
CASSPDGPGTEAFF
TGTGCCAGCTCACCAGACGGGCCGGGGACTGAAGCTTTCTTT
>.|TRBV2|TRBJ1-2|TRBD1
CATVVRTGYGYTF
TGTGCCACCGTGGTGAGGACAGGCTATGGCTACACCTTC
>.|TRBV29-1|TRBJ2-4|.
CSVNTPAKNIQYF
TGCAGCGTTAACACACCAGCCAAAAACATTCAGTACTTC
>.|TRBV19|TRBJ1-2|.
CASNSGYYGYTF
TGTGCCAGTAACTCCGGGTATTATGGCTACACCTTC
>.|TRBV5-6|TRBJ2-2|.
CASSSRTTLNTGELFF
TGTGCCAGCAGCTCTAGGACAACTTTGAACACCGGGGAGCTGTTTTTT
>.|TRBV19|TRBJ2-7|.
CASSTRTGTYEQYF
TGTGCCAGTAGTACGCGGACGGGTACCTACGAGCAGTACTTC
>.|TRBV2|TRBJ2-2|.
CASSERVRKNTGELFF
TGTGCCAGCAGTGAAAGGGTTAGAAAGAACACCGGGGAGCTGTTTTTT
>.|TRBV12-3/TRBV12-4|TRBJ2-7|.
CASSRVRYEQYF
TGTGCCAGCAGCCGTGTCCGCTACGAGCAGTACTTC
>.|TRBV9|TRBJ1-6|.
CASSVIDGSPLHF
TGTGCCAGCAGCGTTATCGACGGTTCACCCCTCCACTTT
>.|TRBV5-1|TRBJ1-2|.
CASSWGSANYGYTF
TGCGCCAGCAGCTGGGGCTCTGCTAACTATGGCTACACCTTC
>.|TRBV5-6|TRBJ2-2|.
CASSLTYPGNTGELFF
TGTGCCAGCAGCTTGACCTATCCTGGGAACACCGGGGAGCTGTTTTTT
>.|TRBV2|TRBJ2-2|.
CASTLLHGGTGELFF
TGTGCCAGCACCCTTCTGCATGGGGGGACCGGGGAGCTGTTTTTT
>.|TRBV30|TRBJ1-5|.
CAWSGGTPGGTQHF
TGTGCCTGGTCGGGGGGGACACCGGGCGGGACCCAGCATTTT
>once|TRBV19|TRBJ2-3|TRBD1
CASSRGRTDTQYF
TGTGCCAGTTCCAGGGGGCGAACAGATACGCAGTATTTT
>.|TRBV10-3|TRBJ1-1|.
CAINQGPDGMNTEAFF
TGTGCCATCAATCAGGGGCCAGACGGCATGAACACTGAAGCTTTCTTT
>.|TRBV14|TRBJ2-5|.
CASSHFRGETQYF
TGTGCCAGCAGCCACTTTCGAGGGGAGACCCAGTACTTC
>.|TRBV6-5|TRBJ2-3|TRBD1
CASSLSGTGAPDTQYF
TGTGCCAGCAGTTTGTCTGGGACAGGAGCCCCCGATACGCAGTATTTT
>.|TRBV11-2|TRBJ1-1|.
CASSLGTEAFF
TGTGCCAGCAGCTTAGGAACTGAAGCTTTCTTT
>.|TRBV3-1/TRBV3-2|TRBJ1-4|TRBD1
CASSHPSGQEEGATNEKLFF
TGTGCCAGCAGCCACCCTAGCGGACAGGAAGAGGGAGCAACTAATGAAAAACTGTTTTTT
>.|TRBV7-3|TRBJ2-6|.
CASSLMSGVKGANVLTF
TGTGCCAGCAGCTTAATGTCTGGGGTGAAAGGGGCCAACGTCCTGACTTTC
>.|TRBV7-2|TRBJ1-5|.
CASSLVYGQSNQPQHF
TGTGCCAGCAGCTTAGTATACGGACAGTCCAATCAGCCCCAGCATTTT
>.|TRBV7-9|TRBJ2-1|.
CASSWGEIRNEQFF
TGTGCCAGCAGCTGGGGGGAGATCAGAAATGAGCAGTTCTTC
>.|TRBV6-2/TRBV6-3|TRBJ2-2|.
CASSFPGELFF
TGTGCCAGCAGTTTCCCCGGGGAGCTGTTTTTT
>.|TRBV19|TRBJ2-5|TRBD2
CASSTDGRGGQETQYF
TGTGCCAGTAGTACCGACGGGCGGGGGGGCCAAGAGACCCAGTACTTC
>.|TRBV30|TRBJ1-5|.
CAWTLEGRSNQPQHF
TGTGCCTGGACTCTCGAGGGTAGAAGCAATCAGCCCCAGCATTTT
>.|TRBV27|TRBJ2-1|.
CASSPGFNEQFF
TGTGCCAGCAGTCCTGGGTTCAATGAGCAGTTCTTC
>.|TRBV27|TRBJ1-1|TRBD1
CASSPQRTGWGSEAFF
TGTGCCAGCAGTCCCCAACGGACAGGTTGGGGTTCTGAAGCTTTCTTT